The 24 T cell receptor beta chains below were found in one sample sequenced in a study of memory CD4+ T cells and cytomegalovirus serostatus. The sort gate was single viable CD3+CD4+CD8-CD45RO+ cells for memory CD4+ T cells. The method was immunoSEQ multiplex PCR; TCRdb's version includes in-frame clones alone and lacks a portion of them. In the table there are about 44,000 clones, 76% of which are singletons. The specimen sequenced was memory CD4+ T cells from blood. Source of these receptors: an adult in good health and CMV-seronegative.

This chain's CDR3 is CASSPSPGEDEQYF. In DNA, the CDR3 is TGTGCCAGCTCACCTTCTCCGGGCGAGGACGAGCAGTACTTC. This rearrangement joins TRBV18 to TRBJ2-7, with D unclear. The V end was cut by 3 bases, the J end by 5 bases, with 14 bases between. The CDR3 is 14 residues long. From germline, CDR1 is KGHSH and CDR2 LQKENI.

This clone was found a few times. In nucleotides, the CDR3 is TGTGCCAGCAGCCAAGATAGGTCGAGGGCTGAAGCTTTCTTT. Residues: CASSQDRSRAEAFF. The J gene is TRBJ1-1, the V gene TRBV4-2; D is unresolved. V gave up 0 bases and J gave up 6 bases, with 11 bases separating them. The germline V gene has CDR1 LGHNA and CDR2 YNFKEQ. The length of the CDR3 is 14 residues.

This clone was recorded only once. The chain carries TRBV28 and TRBJ1-2, with 7 bases matching TRBD1. The CDR3 is 13 amino acids. The V segment lost 6 bases and the J segment 2 bases; nucleotides outside the gene matches: 3. The V gene's germline CDR1 is MDHEN and CDR2 SYDVKM. The CDR3 reads CASRGTVNYGYTF. CDR3 coding DNA: TGTGCCAGCAGGGGGACAGTAAACTATGGCTACACCTTC.

The V gene is TRBV15, the J gene TRBJ2-5; D gene unclear. V lost 5 bases and J 5 bases, leaving 15 bases between the germline ends. From germline, CDR1 is LNHNV and CDR2 YYDKDF (reference sequence). CDR3 size: 14 residues. CDR3 residues: CATSLTYEGETQYF. CDR3 coding DNA: TGTGCCACCAGCCTCACCTATGAAGGGGAGACCCAGTACTTC.

The V call is TRBV28, the J call TRBJ2-3; D is perhaps TRBD1 (6 bases). The CDR3 is 16 residues long. Germline CDR1 reads MDHEN; CDR2 reads SYDVKM. V was clipped by 3 bases and J by 6 bases, with 19 bases between them. CDR3 coding DNA: TGTGCCAGCAGTTTGACAGGAGCCCAATCGGGGGATACGCAGTATTTT. Translating gives CASSLTGAQSGDTQYF.

The chain uses TRBV5-6 and TRBJ1-6; D call uncertain. With 0 bases removed from V and 5 bases from J, the gap between germline ends came to 15 bases. Germline CDR1 SGHDT, CDR2 YYEEEE. The CDR3 runs to 17 residues. CDR3 nucleotide sequence: TGTGCCAGCAGCTTGGCCATCGGGCCGCTTAATAATTCACCCCTCCACTTT. This codes for CASSLAIGPLNNSPLHF.

The genes are TRBV14 and TRBJ1-2, with 7 bases fitting TRBD1. The CDR3 consists of 13 residues. Germline values: CDR1 SGHDN, CDR2 FVKESK. J gave up 8 bases and V 0 bases, and 3 bases lay outside the gene matches. The CDR3 DNA sequence: TGTGCCAGCAGCCAAGACAGGGGGTTGGGCTACACCTTC. Protein sequence: CASSQDRGLGYTF. The full variable domain, with the rest looked up from reference TRBV14 and TRBJ1-2, is EAGVTQFPSHSVIEKGQTVTLRCDPISGHDNLYWYRRVMGKEIKFLLHFVKESKQDESGMPNNRFLAERTGGTYSTLKVQPAELEDSGVYFCASSQDRGLGYTFGSGTRLTVV.

This clone was recorded once. V usage is TRBV9 and J usage is TRBJ1-2; D possibly corresponds to TRBD1 (5 bases). Between the trimmed V and J ends, which lost 3 bases and 8 bases, there was a span of 14 bases. The germline V gene has CDR1 SGDLS and CDR2 YYNGEE. The CDR3 runs to 13 residues. The CDR3 spells CASSGGNRRGYTF. In DNA, the CDR3 is TGTGCCAGCAGCGGGGGGAATCGGCGAGGCTACACCTTC.

V gene TRBV27 combines with J gene TRBJ1-4, with D unclear. V lost 6 bases to trimming and J lost 8 bases, with 19 bases between them. Germline V gives CDR1 MNHEY, CDR2 SMNVEV (reference sequence). The CDR3 length is 15 residues. In DNA, the CDR3 is TGTGCCAGCAGCTCGATTATAACAGATGACGAAAAACTGTTTTTT. Amino acids: CASSSIITDDEKLFF.

This clone was counted between two and nine times. This chain links TRBV15 with TRBJ2-1; TRBD1 agrees at 7 bases. This CDR3 spans 15 amino acids. Germline CDR1 reads LNHNV; CDR2 reads YYDKDF (reference sequence). V dropped 3 bases and J dropped 8; count of bases not matched to a gene: 10. CDR3 DNA sequence: TGTGCCACCAGCAGGCCGACAGGGAGCCGGGATGAGCAGTTCTTC. It is translated as CATSRPTGSRDEQFF. The full variable domain, completed using reference TRBV15 and TRBJ2-1, is DAMVIQNPRYQVTQFGKPVTLSCSQTLNHNVMYWYQQKSSQAPKLLFHYYDKDFNNEADTPDNFQSRRPNTSFCFLDIRSPGLGDTAMYLCATSRPTGSRDEQFFGPGTRLTVL.

The V and J genes are TRBV2 and TRBJ2-2; D unresolved. The CDR3 contains 11 residues. Germline CDR1 SNHLY, CDR2 FYNNEI. The V end lost 6 bases, the J end lost 8 bases, and 7 bases lay between the germline ends. The CDR3 DNA sequence: TGTGCCAGCAGCTACCAAGGGGAGCTGTTTTTT. This translates into CASSYQGELFF.

This sequence joins TRBV11-3 and TRBJ2-7, with 7 positions matching TRBD1. V was pared by 5 bases and J by 3 bases, with 7 bases of the junction left unmatched. The CDR3 contains 14 residues. CDR1 is SGHNT and CDR2 is YENEEA in the germline V gene. CDR3 coding DNA: TGTGCCAGCAGCCAAGGCAGGGGGTTCTACGAGCAGTACTTC. It encodes CASSQGRGFYEQYF.

This chain links TRBV5-6 with TRBJ1-2; D may be TRBD1 (5 bases). The CDR3 runs to 17 residues. Between the trimmed V and J ends, which lost 4 bases and 5 bases, there was a span of 24 bases. Germline-derived CDR1 and CDR2 are SGHDT and YYEEEE. This CDR3 is CASSTRVGGGFVYGYTF. The CDR3 DNA reads as TGTGCCAGCAGCACCCGGGTTGGGGGAGGTTTCGTGTATGGCTACACCTTC.

This clone was observed a few times. V is TRBV19 and J is TRBJ1-1; D perhaps matches TRBD1 (5 bases). V was pared by 6 bases and J by 0 bases, with 17 bases between. Germline V gives CDR1 LNHDA, CDR2 SQIVND (reference sequence). This CDR3 region has 16 residues. The CDR3 region has the DNA TGTGCCAGTAGATCCGGGGAGACAGATTTGAACACTGAAGCTTTCTTT. It is translated as CASRSGETDLNTEAFF.

V and J are TRBV9 and TRBJ1-2; the match to TRBD1 covers 7 bases. This CDR3 has 13 residues. Germline V gives CDR1 SGDLS, CDR2 YYNGEE. V lost 4 bases to trimming and J lost 8 bases; unmatched junction nucleotides: 8. For the CDR3, the DNA is TGTGCCAGCAGCACACAGGGGTCGTTAGGCTACACCTTC. It specifies CASSTQGSLGYTF.

The chain joins TRBV9 to TRBJ1-2; a weak D match, TRBD1 (5 bases). The germline CDR1 and CDR2 sequences are SGDLS and YYNGEE. With 4 bases removed from V and 4 bases from J, the gap between germline ends came to 20 bases. CDR3 length: 16 residues. The CDR3, as DNA: TGTGCCAGCAGCCCTACAGGTTCCGATAGGGGCTATGGCTACACCTTC. This encodes CASSPTGSDRGYGYTF.

The rearrangement joins TRBV7-2 to TRBJ1-2; 9 bases fit TRBD1. This CDR3 is 18 amino acids long. Trimming at V came to 4 bases and at J to 0 bases, leaving 12 bases not matched to a gene. The germline gives CDR1 SGHTA, CDR2 FQGNSA. In DNA form, the CDR3 reads TGTGCCAGCAGCTCAACATATAAAAGGGACAGGGCTAACTATGGCTACACCTTC. It specifies CASSSTYKRDRANYGYTF.

J is TRBJ2-1 and V is TRBV21-1. TRBV21-1 is a pseudogene locus. The CDR3 sequence is 16 residues long. CDR3 DNA: TGTGCCAGCAGCAAAATTGGGACGGCCCTTGACAATGAGCAGTTCTTC. It yields the protein CASSKIGTALDNEQFF.

This clone has a single count. This chain joins TRBV7-8 and TRBJ2-7; D ambiguous. With 5 bases removed from V and 3 bases from J, the gap between germline ends came to 17 bases. The CDR3 length is 15 residues. CDR1 and CDR2 (germline): SGHVS, FQNEAQ. CDR3 nucleotides: TGTGCCAGCAGCCCTGACACCTCTCCCTTCTACGAGCAGTACTTC. Translated, it gives CASSPDTSPFYEQYF.

This clone was observed once. The rearrangement joins TRBV10-3 to TRBJ2-5, with 9 positions matching TRBD2. The CDR3 totals 17 residues. From germline, CDR1 is ENHRY and CDR2 SYGVKD. The trim removed 2 bases at V and 0 bases at J, leaving 7 bases unmatched. Written as DNA, the CDR3 is TGTGCCATCAGTGAGGGTTGCGGGGGGGCCAACCAAGAGACCCAGTACTTC. This translates into CAISEGCGGANQETQYF.

The genes are TRBV19 and TRBJ1-2; no clear D gene. CDR3 length: 14 residues. Between the trimmed V and J ends, which lost 4 bases and 2 bases, there was a span of 11 bases. The germline gives CDR1 LNHDA, CDR2 SQIVND (reference sequence). The CDR3 reads CASSRGGQNYGYTF. The CDR3 DNA reads TGTGCCAGTAGTAGAGGTGGTCAGAACTATGGCTACACCTTC. Together with reference TRBV19 and TRBJ1-2, the CDR3 gives the full variable domain: DGGITQSPKYLFRKEGQNVTLSCEQNLNHDAMYWYRQDPGQGLRLIYYSQIVNDFQKGDIAEGYSVSREKKESFPLTVTSAQKNPTAFYLCASSRGGQNYGYTFGSGTRLTVV.

The chain uses TRBV7-9 and TRBJ2-3; no reliable D call. The germline V gene encodes CDR1 SEHNR and CDR2 FQNEAQ (reference sequence). V shed 1 base and J shed 1 base, with 6 bases lying between them. The length of the CDR3 is 14 residues. CDR3 protein: CASSLDTRTDTQYF. In DNA, the CDR3 is TGTGCCAGCAGCTTAGATACCCGCACAGATACGCAGTATTTT. Variable domain in full (rest from reference TRBV7-9 and TRBJ2-3): DTGVSQNPRHKITKRGQNVTFRCDPISEHNRLYWYRQTLGQGPEFLTYFQNEAQLEKSRLLSDRFSAERPKGSFSTLEIQRTEQGDSAMYLCASSLDTRTDTQYFGPGTRLTVL.

The chain is built from TRBV5-5 and TRBJ2-7; D possibly matches TRBD1 or TRBD2 (5 bases each). The CDR3 covers 14 residues. Trimming shortened V by 4 bases and J by 0 bases, and 11 bases separated the two germline ends. Germline V CDR1 and CDR2: SGHKS, YYEKEE (reference sequence). CDR3 coding DNA: TGTGCCAGCAGCCGGGGACGGGACTCCTACGAGCAGTACTTC. Protein product: CASSRGRDSYEQYF.

The chain couples TRBV7-2 to TRBJ1-6; the D is unclear. In germline, CDR1 is SGHTA, CDR2 FQGNSA. The CDR3 is 14 amino acids. V lost 3 bases and J lost 6, with 9 bases in between. Here the CDR3 reads CASSFVGSNSPLHF. DNA of the CDR3: TGTGCCAGCAGCTTTGTTGGCAGTAATTCACCCCTCCACTTT.